This TCR beta chain was documented in a study of blood T cells in healthy people across ages. Findings and caveats of the study: Donor CMV status was unknown, possibly confounding expanded clonotype changes.

Each donor was a healthy Caucasian individual from Russia, aged about 6 to 100. Using a J-beta primer mix together with a sample-barcoded 5' primer, a second PCR was run for roughly 7 to 11 cycles. Every cDNA molecule bore a tag from a template-switch adaptor containing 12 random nucleotides. Per-sample output comprised a minimum of 3 million paired-end reads containing CDR3. MiXCR, applied by TCRdb to the 5' RACE reads, yields one record per CDR3 protein. The data contain about 1.5 million distinct CDR3 sequences, about 42% of them singletons. A word on this clonotype: The antigen remains unidentified.

Input material: blood. The sequence was collected from a woman younger than 35 in good health.

In DNA, the CDR3 is TGTGCCATCAGTGTGAGAGGGGACGAGCAGTACTTC. It translates to CAISVRGDEQYF. The chain joins TRBV10-3 to TRBJ2-4; D tentatively reads TRBD1 or TRBD2 (5 bases each). The J call may not be correct, given that the DNA end is closer to TRBJ2-7. The V gene's germline CDR1 is ENHRY and CDR2 SYGVKD. The CDR3 is 12 amino acids.